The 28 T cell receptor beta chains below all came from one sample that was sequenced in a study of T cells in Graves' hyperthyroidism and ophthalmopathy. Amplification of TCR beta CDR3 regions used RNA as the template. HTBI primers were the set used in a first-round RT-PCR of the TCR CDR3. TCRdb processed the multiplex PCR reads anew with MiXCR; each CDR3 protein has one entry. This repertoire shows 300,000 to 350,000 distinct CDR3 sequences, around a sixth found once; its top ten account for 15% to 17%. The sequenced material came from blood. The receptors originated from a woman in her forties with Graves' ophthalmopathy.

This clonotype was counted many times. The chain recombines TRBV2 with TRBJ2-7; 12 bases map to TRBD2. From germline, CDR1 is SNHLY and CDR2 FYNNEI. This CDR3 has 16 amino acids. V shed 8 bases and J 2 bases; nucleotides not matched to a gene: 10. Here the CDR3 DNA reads TGTGCCAGCGATGCCGGACTAGCGGGGAACACCTACGAGCAGTACTTC. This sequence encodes CASDAGLAGNTYEQYF.

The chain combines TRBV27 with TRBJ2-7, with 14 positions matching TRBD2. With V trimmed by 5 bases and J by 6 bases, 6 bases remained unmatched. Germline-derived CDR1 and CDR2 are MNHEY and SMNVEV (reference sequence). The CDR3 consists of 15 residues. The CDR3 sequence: CASSPGLAGAGEQYF. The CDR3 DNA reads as TGTGCCAGCAGTCCGGGACTAGCGGGGGCCGGCGAGCAGTACTTC.

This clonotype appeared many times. The CDR3 DNA reads TGTGCCAGCAGTTTAGGAGGGGTCTTGACTGAAGCTTTCTTT. As protein: CASSLGGVLTEAFF. The chain employs TRBV28 and TRBJ1-1; tentative D call: TRBD1 (5 bases). Trimming stripped 2 bases from V and 5 bases from J, with 12 bases between. The CDR3 has 14 residues. Looked up from germline, CDR1 is MDHEN and CDR2 is SYDVKM. Variable domain in full (rest from reference TRBV28 and TRBJ1-1): DVKVTQSSRYLVKRTGEKVFLECVQDMDHENMFWYRQDPGLGLRLIYFSYDVKMKEKGDIPEGYSVSREKKERFSLILESASTNQTSMYLCASSLGGVLTEAFFGQGTRLTVV.

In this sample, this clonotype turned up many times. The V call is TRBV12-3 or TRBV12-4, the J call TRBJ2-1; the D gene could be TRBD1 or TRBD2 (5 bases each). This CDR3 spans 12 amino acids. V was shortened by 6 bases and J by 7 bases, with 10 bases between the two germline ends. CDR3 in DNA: TGTGCCAGCAGGGGGGTGGGTAATGAGCAGTTCTTC. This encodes CASRGVGNEQFF.

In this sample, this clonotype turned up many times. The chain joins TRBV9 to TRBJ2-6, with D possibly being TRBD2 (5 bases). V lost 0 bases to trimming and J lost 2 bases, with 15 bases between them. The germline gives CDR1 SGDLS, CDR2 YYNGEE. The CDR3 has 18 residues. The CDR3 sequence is CASSVASGPTPGANVLTF. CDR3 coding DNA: TGTGCCAGCAGCGTAGCGAGCGGACCTACGCCTGGGGCCAACGTCCTGACTTTC.

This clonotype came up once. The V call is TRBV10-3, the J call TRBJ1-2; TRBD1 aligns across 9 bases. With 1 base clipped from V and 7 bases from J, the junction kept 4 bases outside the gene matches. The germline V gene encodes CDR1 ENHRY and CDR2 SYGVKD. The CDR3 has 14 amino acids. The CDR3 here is CAISELDRGGGYTF. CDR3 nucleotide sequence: TGTGCCATCAGTGAGTTGGACAGGGGCGGTGGCTACACCTTC.

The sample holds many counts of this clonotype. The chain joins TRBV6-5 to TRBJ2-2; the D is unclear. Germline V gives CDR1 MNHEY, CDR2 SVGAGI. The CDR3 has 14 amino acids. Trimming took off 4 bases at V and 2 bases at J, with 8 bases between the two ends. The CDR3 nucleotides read TGTGCCAGCAGTTCCCAAACCAACACCGGGGAGCTGTTTTTT. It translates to CASSSQTNTGELFF.

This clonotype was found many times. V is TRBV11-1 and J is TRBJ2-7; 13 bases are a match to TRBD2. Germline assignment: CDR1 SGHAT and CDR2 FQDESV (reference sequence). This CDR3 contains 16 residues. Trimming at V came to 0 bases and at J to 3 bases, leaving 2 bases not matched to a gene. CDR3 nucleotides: TGTGCCAGCAGCTTAGCGCGGACTAGCGGGGGCTACGAGCAGTACTTC. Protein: CASSLARTSGGYEQYF.

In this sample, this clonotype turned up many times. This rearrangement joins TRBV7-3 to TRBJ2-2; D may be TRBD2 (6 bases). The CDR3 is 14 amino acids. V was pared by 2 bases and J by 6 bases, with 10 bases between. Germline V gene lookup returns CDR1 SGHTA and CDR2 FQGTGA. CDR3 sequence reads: CASSLAPGAGELFF. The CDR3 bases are TGTGCCAGCAGCTTAGCCCCGGGGGCCGGGGAGCTGTTTTTT.

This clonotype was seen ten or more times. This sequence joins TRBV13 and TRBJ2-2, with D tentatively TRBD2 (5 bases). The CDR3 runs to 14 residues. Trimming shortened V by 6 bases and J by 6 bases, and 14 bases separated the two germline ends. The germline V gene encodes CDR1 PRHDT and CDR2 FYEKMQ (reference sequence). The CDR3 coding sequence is TGTGCCAGCAGGCGATCGGAGGCATCCGGGGAGCTGTTTTTT. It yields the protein CASRRSEASGELFF.

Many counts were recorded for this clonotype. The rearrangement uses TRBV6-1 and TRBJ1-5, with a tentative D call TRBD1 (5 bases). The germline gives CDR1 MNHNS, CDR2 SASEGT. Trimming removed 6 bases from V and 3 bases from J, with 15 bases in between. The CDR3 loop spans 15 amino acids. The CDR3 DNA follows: TGTGCCAGCAGGGCCATGACAGCTTCCAATCAGCCCCAGCATTTT. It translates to CASRAMTASNQPQHF.

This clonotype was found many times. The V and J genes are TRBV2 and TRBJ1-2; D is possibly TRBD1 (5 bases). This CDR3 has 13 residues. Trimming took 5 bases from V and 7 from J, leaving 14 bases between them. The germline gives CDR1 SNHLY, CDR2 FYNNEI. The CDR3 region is CASSSRESGGYTF. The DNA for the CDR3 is TGTGCCAGCAGTTCCAGGGAAAGCGGTGGCTACACCTTC.

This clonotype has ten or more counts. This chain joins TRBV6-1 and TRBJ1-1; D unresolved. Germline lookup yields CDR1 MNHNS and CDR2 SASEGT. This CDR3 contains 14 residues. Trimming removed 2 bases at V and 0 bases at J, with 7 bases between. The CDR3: CASSELNMNTEAFF. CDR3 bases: TGTGCCAGCAGTGAACTGAATATGAACACTGAAGCTTTCTTT.

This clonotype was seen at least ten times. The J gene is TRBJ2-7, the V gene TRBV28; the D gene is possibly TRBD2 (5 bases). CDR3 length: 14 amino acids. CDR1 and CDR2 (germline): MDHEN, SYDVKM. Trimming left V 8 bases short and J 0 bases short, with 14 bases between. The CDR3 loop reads CASLSMGSSYEQYF. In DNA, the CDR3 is TGTGCCAGCTTGTCCATGGGGAGCTCCTACGAGCAGTACTTC. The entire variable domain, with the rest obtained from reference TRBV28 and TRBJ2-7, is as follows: DVKVTQSSRYLVKRTGEKVFLECVQDMDHENMFWYRQDPGLGLRLIYFSYDVKMKEKGDIPEGYSVSREKKERFSLILESASTNQTSMYLCASLSMGSSYEQYFGPGTRLTVT.

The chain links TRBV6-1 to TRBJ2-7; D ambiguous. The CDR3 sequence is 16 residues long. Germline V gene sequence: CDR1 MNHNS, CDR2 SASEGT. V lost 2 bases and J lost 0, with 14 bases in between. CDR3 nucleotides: TGTGCCAGCAGTGAATTGTGGGCCTTCAGCTCCTACGAGCAGTACTTC. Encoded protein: CASSELWAFSSYEQYF.

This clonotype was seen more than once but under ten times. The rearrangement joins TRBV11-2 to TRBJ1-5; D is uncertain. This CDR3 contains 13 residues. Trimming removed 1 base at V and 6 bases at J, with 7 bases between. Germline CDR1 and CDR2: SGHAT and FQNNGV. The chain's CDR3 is CASSLAPGQPQHF. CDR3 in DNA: TGTGCCAGCAGCTTAGCCCCAGGTCAGCCCCAGCATTTT.

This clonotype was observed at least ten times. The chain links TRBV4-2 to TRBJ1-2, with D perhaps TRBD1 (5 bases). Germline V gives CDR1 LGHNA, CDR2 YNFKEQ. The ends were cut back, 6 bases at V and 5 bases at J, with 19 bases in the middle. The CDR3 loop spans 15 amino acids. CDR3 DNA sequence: TGTGCCAGCAGTCTACCTAAGGACACGATATATGGCTACACCTTC. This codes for CASSLPKDTIYGYTF.

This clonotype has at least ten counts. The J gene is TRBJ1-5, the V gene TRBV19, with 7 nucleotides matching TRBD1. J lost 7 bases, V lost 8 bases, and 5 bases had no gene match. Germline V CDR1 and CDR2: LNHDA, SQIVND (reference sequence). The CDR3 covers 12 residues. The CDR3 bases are TGTGCCAGTGAGGGGGCTCGGCAGCCCCAGCATTTT. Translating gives CASEGARQPQHF.

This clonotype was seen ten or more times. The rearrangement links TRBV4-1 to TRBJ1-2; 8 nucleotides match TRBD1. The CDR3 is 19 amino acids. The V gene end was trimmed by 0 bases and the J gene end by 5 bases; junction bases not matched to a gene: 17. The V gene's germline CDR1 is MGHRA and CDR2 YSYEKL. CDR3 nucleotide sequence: TGCGCCAGCAGCCAAGATATCTACGGGACAGGAAGGAGAGGTTATGGCTACACCTTC. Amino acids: CASSQDIYGTGRRGYGYTF.

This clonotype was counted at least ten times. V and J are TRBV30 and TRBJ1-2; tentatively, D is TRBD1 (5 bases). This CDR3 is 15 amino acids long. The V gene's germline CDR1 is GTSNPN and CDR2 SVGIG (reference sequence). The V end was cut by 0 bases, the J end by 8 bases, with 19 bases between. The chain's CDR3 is CAWSVLGRGGFGYTF. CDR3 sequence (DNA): TGTGCCTGGAGTGTACTTGGGAGGGGAGGGTTCGGCTACACCTTC.

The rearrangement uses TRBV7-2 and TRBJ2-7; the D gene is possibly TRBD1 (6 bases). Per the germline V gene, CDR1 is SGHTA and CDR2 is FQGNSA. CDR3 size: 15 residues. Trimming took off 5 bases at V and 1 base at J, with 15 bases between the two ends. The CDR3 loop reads CASSQGQGESYEQYF. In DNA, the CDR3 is TGTGCCAGCAGCCAGGGGCAGGGCGAGTCCTACGAGCAGTACTTC. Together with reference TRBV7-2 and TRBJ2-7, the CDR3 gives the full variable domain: GAGVSQSPSNKVTEKGKDVELRCDPISGHTALYWYRQSLGQGLEFLIYFQGNSAPDKSGLPSDRFSAERTGGSVSTLTIQRTQQEDSAVYLCASSQGQGESYEQYFGPGTRLTVT.

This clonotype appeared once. This CDR3 reads CASSGTGYGYTF. CDR3 nucleotide sequence: TGTGCCAGCAGTGGGACAGGGTATGGCTACACCTTC. J is TRBJ1-2 and V is TRBV12-3 or TRBV12-4; 9 nucleotides match TRBD1. The CDR3 has 12 residues. With V trimmed by 5 bases and J by 5 bases, 0 bases remained unmatched.

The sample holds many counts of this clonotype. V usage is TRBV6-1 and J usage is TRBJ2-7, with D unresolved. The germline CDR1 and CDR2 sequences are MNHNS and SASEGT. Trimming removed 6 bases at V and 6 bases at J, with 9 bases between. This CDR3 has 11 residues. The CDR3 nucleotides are TGTGCCAGCAGCCCTAAGTTCGAGCAGTACTTC. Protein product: CASSPKFEQYF.

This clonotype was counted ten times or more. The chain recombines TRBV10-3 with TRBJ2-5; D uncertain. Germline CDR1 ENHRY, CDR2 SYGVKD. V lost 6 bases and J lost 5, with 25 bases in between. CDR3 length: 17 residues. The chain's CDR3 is CAIRLHRSTPVRETQYF. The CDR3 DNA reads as TGTGCCATCAGGTTACACCGAAGTACCCCGGTCAGGGAGACCCAGTACTTC.

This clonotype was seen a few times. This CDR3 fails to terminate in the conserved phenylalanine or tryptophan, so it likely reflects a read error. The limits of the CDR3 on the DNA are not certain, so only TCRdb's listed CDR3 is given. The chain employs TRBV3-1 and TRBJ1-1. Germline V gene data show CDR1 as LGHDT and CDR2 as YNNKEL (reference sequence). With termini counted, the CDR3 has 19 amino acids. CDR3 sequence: CASSQEWSDLGEPLGLLNV.

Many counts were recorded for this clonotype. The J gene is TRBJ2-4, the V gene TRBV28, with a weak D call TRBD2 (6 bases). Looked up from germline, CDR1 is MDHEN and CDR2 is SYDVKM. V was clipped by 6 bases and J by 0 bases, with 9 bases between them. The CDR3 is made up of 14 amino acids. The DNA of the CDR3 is TGTGCCAGCAGCGGGAGATTAGCCAAAAACATTCAGTACTTC. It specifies CASSGRLAKNIQYF.

As DNA, the CDR3 is TGTGCCAGTCGAAGTATGAGCACCGGGGAGCTGTTTTTT. Its translation is CASRSMSTGELFF. This chain links TRBV2 with TRBJ2-2; D not certain. Trimming cost V 9 bases and J 4 bases, with 12 bases left between them. The germline V gene has CDR1 SNHLY and CDR2 FYNNEI. The CDR3 sequence is 13 residues long. Looking up the rest from reference TRBV2 and TRBJ2-2 gives the full variable domain: EPEVTQTPSHQVTQMGQEVILRCVPISNHLYFYWYRQILGQKVEFLVSFYNNEISEKSEIFDDQFSVERPDGSNFTLKIRSTKLEDSAMYFCASRSMSTGELFFGEGSRLTVL.

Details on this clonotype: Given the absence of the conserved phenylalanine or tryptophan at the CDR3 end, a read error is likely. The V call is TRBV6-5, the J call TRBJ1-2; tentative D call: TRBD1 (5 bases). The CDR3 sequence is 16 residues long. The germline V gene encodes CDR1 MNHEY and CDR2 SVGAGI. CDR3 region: CASSYSRAGPGYGYTL. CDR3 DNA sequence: TGCGCCAGCAGTTACTCGAGGGCAGGGCCAGGCTATGGCTACACCCTC.